The clone carrying this T cell receptor beta chain was recorded many times. Production of TCR cDNA was by 5'RACE template switching, which also added a universal primer site and UMIs. Using its own MiXCR run on the 5' RACE reads, TCRdb lists one record per CDR3 protein. The data contain about 310,000 distinct CDR3 sequences, around 3.6% of them seen just once; the ten biggest clones take up roughly a quarter. The junction had 5 bases not matched to a gene; V was cut back by 4 bases and J by 8 bases. The CDR3 extends over 13 amino acids. CDR1 and CDR2 from the germline V gene are SGHAT and FQNNGV. This sample was taken from a study of T cells after yellow fever vaccination.

The receptor comes from a man aged 18 to 30 who received the YFV17D yellow fever vaccine. The chain combines TRBV11-2 with TRBJ1-1; 9 bases are shared with TRBD1. This sample comprised PBMCs, obtained on the day of the yellow fever booster vaccination. CDR3 in DNA: TGTGCCAGCAGCTCCTGGACAGGGGCCGAAGCTTTCTTT. It translates to CASSSWTGAEAFF.